This entry lists 3 T cell receptor beta chains sequenced from one sample in a study of blood T cell repertoires in COVID-19. Produced via immunoSEQ multiplex PCR; TCRdb's table is partial and in-frame only. The sample has about 140,000 clones, around nine tenths seen once; the top ten hold approximately 1.5%. Material: peripheral blood. The receptors originated from a woman aged 55-69 years with acute or convalescent COVID-19.

This chain links TRBV9 with TRBJ2-1, with a weak D call TRBD1 (5 bases). The V end was cut by 2 bases, the J end by 9 bases, with 12 bases between. This CDR3 is built from 13 residues. Germline CDR1 reads SGDLS; CDR2 reads YYNGEE. CDR3 sequence: CASSVWGQGEQFF. CDR3 DNA sequence: TGTGCCAGCAGCGTCTGGGGTCAGGGTGAGCAGTTCTTC.

V gene TRBV6-5 combines with J gene TRBJ1-6, with D possibly being TRBD1 (6 bases). Between the trimmed V and J ends, which lost 4 bases and 10 bases, there was a span of 14 bases. The CDR3 totals 14 residues. Germline loops: CDR1 MNHEY, CDR2 SVGAGI. The CDR3 is CASSSTGPASPLHF. CDR3 DNA: TGTGCCAGCAGTTCCACAGGGCCTGCGTCACCCCTCCACTTT.

This clone came up once. V gene TRBV6-5 combines with J gene TRBJ1-1, with D unresolved. This CDR3 has 13 amino acids. CDR1 and CDR2 (germline): MNHEY, SVGAGI. With 0 bases removed from V and 0 bases from J, the gap between germline ends came to 2 bases. Here the CDR3 DNA reads TGTGCCAGCAGTTACTCCATGAACACTGAAGCTTTCTTT. Its protein is CASSYSMNTEAFF.